This entry features one TCR beta chain sequence. The antigen remains undetermined. This record comes from a study of T cell repertoires and HLA-DP antigens. Across the whole study: Alloantigens: one with one groove difference and one with over 9 differences versus self. General study findings and limits: Previously undetected clones averaged about 35% and 50% against the two alleles respectively.

The PCR primers covered 54 TRBV and 13 TRBJ segments. TCRdb's copy holds only in-frame clones and misses some; the assay was immunoSEQ multiplex PCR. Of about 73,000 clones in the sample, around 80% were seen once. Untouched CD4+ T cells were bead-isolated at around 98% purity. With V trimmed by 4 bases and J by 2 bases, 6 bases remained unmatched. The germline CDR1 and CDR2 sequences are MNHNS and SASEGT. CDR3 length: 15 amino acids. Sequenced material: CD4+ T cells from PBMCs. The sequence derives from a man in his sixties in good health and CMV-seronegative. This chain joins TRBV6-1 and TRBJ2-5; TRBD1 agrees at 8 bases. CDR3 DNA sequence: TGTGCCAGCAGTGGCGGGACAGGCGGTCAAGAGACCCAGTACTTC. It is translated as CASSGGTGGQETQYF.